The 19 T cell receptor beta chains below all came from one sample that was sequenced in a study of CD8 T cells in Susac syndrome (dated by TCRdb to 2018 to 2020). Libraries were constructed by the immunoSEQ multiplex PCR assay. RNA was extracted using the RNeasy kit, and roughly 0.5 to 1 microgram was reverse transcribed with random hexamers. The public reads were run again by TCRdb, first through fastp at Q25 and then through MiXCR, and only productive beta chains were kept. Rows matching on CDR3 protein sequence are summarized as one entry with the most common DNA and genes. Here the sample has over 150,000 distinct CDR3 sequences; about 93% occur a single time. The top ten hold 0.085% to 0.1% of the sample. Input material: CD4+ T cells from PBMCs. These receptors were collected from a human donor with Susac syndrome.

The CDR3 is CASSSGTVTDTQYF. CDR3 DNA sequence: TGTGCCAGCAGCTCCGGGACAGTCACAGATACGCAGTATTTT. The rearrangement uses TRBV7-3 and TRBJ2-3; TRBD1 matches 7 bases. The CDR3 has 14 residues. Germline V gene data show CDR1 as SGHTA and CDR2 as FQGTGA. The V gene end was trimmed by 4 bases and the J gene end by 2 bases; junction bases not matched to a gene: 3.

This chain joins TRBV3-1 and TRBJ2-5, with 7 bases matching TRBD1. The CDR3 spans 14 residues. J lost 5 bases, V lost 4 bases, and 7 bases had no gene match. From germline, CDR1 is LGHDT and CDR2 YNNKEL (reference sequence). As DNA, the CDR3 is TGTGCCAGCAGCCCCGACAGGGTGATGGAGACCCAGTACTTC. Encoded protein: CASSPDRVMETQYF.

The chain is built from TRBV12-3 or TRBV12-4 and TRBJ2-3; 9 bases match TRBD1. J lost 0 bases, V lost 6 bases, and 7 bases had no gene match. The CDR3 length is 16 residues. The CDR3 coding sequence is TGTGCCAGCAGCCACCGGACAGGGGTGAGCACAGATACGCAGTATTTT. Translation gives CASSHRTGVSTDTQYF.

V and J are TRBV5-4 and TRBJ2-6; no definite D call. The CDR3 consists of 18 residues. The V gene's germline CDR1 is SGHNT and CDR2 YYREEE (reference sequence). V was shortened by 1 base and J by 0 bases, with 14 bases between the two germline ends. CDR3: CASSLSGDVSSGANVLTF. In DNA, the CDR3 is TGTGCCAGCAGCTTGTCCGGAGACGTCTCCTCTGGGGCCAACGTCCTGACTTTC.

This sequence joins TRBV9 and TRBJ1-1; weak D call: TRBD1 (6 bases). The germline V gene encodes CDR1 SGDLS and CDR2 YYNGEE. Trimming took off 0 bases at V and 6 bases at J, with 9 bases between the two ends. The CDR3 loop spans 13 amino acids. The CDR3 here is CASSVEGGPEAFF. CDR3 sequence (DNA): TGTGCCAGCAGCGTAGAAGGGGGACCTGAAGCTTTCTTT. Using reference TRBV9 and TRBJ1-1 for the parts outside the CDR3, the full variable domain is DSGVTQTPKHLITATGQRVTLRCSPRSGDLSVYWYQQSLDQGLQFLIQYYNGEERAKGNILERFSAQQFPDLHSELNLSSLELGDSALYFCASSVEGGPEAFFGQGTRLTVV.

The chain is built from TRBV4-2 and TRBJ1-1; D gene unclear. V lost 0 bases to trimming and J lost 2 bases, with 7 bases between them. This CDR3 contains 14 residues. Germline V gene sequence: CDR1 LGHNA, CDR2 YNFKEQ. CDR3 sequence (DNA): TGTGCCAGCAGCCAAGAAACACCAAACACTGAAGCTTTCTTT. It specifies CASSQETPNTEAFF.

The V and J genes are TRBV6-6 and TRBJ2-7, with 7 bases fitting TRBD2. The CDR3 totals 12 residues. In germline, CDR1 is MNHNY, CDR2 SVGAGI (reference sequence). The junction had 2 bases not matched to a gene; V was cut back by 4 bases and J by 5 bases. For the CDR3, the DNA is TGTGCCAGCAGTTGGGAGGGGCACGAGCAGTACTTC. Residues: CASSWEGHEQYF.

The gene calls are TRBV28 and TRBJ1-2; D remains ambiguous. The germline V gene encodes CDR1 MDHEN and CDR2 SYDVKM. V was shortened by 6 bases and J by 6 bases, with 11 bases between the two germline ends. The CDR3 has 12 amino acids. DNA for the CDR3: TGTGCCAGCAGAGTAAGCAAGGATGGCTACACCTTC. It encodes CASRVSKDGYTF.

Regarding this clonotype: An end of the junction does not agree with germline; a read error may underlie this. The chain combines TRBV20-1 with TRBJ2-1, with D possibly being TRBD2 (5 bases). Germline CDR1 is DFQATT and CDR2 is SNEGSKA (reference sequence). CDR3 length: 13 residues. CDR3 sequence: CSARAPLVLEQFF. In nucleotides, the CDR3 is TGCAGTGCCAGAGCCCCACTAGTTTTGGAGCAGTTCTTC.

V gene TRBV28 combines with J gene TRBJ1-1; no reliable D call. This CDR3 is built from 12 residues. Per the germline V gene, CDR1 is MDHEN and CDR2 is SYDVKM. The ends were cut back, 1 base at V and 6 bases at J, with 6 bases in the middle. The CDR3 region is CASSLLGPEAFF. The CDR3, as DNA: TGTGCCAGCAGTTTATTGGGTCCTGAAGCTTTCTTT.

The CDR3 region has the DNA TGTGCCAGCAGTCCCCCGGGGTGGGGGAGCGCTACAGATACGCAGTATTTT. The encoded protein is CASSPPGWGSATDTQYF. The gene calls are TRBV28 and TRBJ2-3, with D perhaps assigned TRBD1 or TRBD2 (5 bases each). CDR1 is MDHEN and CDR2 is SYDVKM in the germline V gene. Trimming took off 5 bases at V and 3 bases at J, with 21 bases between the two ends. This CDR3 is built from 17 residues.

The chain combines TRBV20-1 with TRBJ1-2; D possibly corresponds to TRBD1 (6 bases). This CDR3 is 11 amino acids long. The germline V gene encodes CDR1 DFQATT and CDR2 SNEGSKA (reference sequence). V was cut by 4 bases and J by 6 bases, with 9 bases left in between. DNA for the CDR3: TGCAGTGCTAAGGGGGGGGATGGCTACACCTTC. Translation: CSAKGGDGYTF.

CDR3 residues: CASSQVAGGFSYEQYF. In DNA, the CDR3 is TGCGCCAGCAGCCAGGTAGCGGGGGGATTCTCCTACGAGCAGTACTTC. This chain joins TRBV4-1 and TRBJ2-7; 10 bases align to TRBD2. The CDR3 has 16 residues. Trimming at V came to 3 bases and at J to 0 bases, leaving 5 bases not matched to a gene. In germline, CDR1 is MGHRA, CDR2 YSYEKL.

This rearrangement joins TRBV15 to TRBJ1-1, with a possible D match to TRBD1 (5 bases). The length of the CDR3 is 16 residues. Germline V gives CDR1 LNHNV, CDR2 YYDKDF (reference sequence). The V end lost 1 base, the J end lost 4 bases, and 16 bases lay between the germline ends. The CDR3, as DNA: TGTGCCACCAGCAGAGGCCGCCGGGGGATCAGCACTGAAGCTTTCTTT. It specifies CATSRGRRGISTEAFF.

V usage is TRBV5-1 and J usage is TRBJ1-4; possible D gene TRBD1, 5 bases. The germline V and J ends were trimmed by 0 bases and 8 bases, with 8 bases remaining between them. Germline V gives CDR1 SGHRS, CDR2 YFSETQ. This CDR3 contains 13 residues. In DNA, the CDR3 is TGCGCCAGCAGCTTGGACAGGCCGGAAAAACTGTTTTTT. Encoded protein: CASSLDRPEKLFF. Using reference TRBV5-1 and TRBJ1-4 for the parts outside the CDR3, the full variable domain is KAGVTQTPRYLIKTRGQQVTLSCSPISGHRSVSWYQQTPGQGLQFLFEYFSETQRNKGNFPGRFSGRQFSNSRSEMNVSTLELGDSALYLCASSLDRPEKLFFGSGTQLSVL.

As DNA, the CDR3 is TGTGCCAGCCGAATCGAAGAGACCCAGTACTTC. This gives the protein CASRIEETQYF. This chain connects TRBV25-1 to TRBJ2-5; D ambiguous. Germline-derived CDR1 and CDR2 are MGHDK and SYGVNS. V lost 8 bases and J 3 bases, leaving 7 bases between the germline ends. CDR3 length equals 11 residues.

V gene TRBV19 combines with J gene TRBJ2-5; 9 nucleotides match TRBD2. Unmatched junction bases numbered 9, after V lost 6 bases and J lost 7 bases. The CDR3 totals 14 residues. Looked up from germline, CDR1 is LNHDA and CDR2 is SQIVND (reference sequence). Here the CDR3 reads CASSPVAGDGTQYF. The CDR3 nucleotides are TGTGCCAGTAGCCCAGTAGCGGGAGACGGGACCCAGTACTTC.

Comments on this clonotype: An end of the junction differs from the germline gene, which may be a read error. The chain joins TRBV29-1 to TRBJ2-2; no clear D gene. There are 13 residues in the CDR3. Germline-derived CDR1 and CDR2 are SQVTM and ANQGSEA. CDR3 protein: CSVEGVLTVELFF. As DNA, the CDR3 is TGCAGCGTTGAAGGGGTCCTCACCGTGGAGCTGTTTTTT.

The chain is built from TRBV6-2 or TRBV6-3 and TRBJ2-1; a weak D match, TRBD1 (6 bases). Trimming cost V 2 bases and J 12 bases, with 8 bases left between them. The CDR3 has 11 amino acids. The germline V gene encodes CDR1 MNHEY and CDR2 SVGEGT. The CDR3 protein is CASSYGTWQFF. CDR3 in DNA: TGTGCCAGCAGTTACGGGACATGGCAGTTCTTC.